These 26 T cell receptor beta chains were all obtained from the same sample, sequenced in a study of blood T cell repertoires in COVID-19. Repertoires were generated with immunoSEQ multiplex PCR, while TCRdb's copy carries only in-frame clones and drops some. The sample shows some 160,000 clones, roughly 88% of them seen only once. The specimen was peripheral blood. The source is a man in his late teens or twenties with COVID-19, enrolled during active disease.

Concerning this clone: Mismatch with germline at one junction end may stem from a read error. This chain connects TRBV30 to TRBJ1-2; the D gene is possibly TRBD1 (5 bases). The CDR3 is 12 residues long. Germline values: CDR1 GTSNPN, CDR2 SVGIG (reference sequence). The CDR3, as DNA: TGTGCCTGGAGTGTAACGGGCAGTCTGGGGCACTTC. Translating gives CAWSVTGSLGHF.

The chain has TRBV28 and TRBJ1-5; 8 bases fit TRBD1. The CDR3 contains 13 residues. V was pared by 10 bases and J by 2 bases, with 4 bases of the junction left unmatched. Looked up from germline, CDR1 is MDHEN and CDR2 is SYDVKM. The CDR3 sequence: CATWGQGNQPQHF. In nucleotides, the CDR3 is TGTGCCACCTGGGGACAGGGCAATCAGCCCCAGCATTTT.

V is TRBV12-5 and J is TRBJ2-7; D is uncertain. The V gene's germline CDR1 is LGHNT and CDR2 FRNRAP. The CDR3 consists of 11 residues. Between the trimmed V and J ends, which lost 6 bases and 3 bases, there was a span of 6 bases. CDR3 amino acids: CASGNHYEQYF. CDR3 DNA sequence: TGTGCTAGTGGCAATCACTACGAGCAGTACTTC.

The V call is TRBV9, the J call TRBJ1-5, with 8 bases aligning to TRBD1. The germline V gene encodes CDR1 SGDLS and CDR2 YYNGEE. This CDR3 has 16 amino acids. Losses at the gene ends were 7 bases for V and 5 bases for J; bases not matched to a gene: 14. The CDR3 nucleotides are TGTGCCAGCTCCGGGAGCCCAGGGGGCTCAGATCAGCCCCAGCATTTT. It specifies CASSGSPGGSDQPQHF.

The rearrangement links TRBV28 to TRBJ1-2, with 7 bases identical to TRBD1. This CDR3 is 14 amino acids long. V dropped 6 bases and J dropped 2; count of bases not matched to a gene: 6. Germline V CDR1 and CDR2: MDHEN, SYDVKM. This CDR3 reads CASRTGSRNYGYTF. As DNA, the CDR3 is TGTGCCAGCAGGACAGGGTCGCGGAACTATGGCTACACCTTC.

The chain employs TRBV27 and TRBJ2-5, with TRBD2 as a possible D gene (6 bases). Germline values: CDR1 MNHEY, CDR2 SMNVEV (reference sequence). V was pared by 5 bases and J by 5 bases, with 18 bases between. The CDR3 is made up of 15 amino acids. Here the CDR3 reads CASSLGPGGGETQYF. The CDR3, as DNA: TGTGCCAGCAGTCTCGGACCAGGTGGAGGGGAGACCCAGTACTTC.

This chain links TRBV5-5 with TRBJ2-4, with 8 nucleotides matching TRBD1. With 1 base clipped from V and 4 bases from J, the junction kept 7 bases outside the gene matches. Germline V gene data show CDR1 as SGHKS and CDR2 as YYEKEE (reference sequence). This CDR3 spans 16 amino acids. The CDR3 region is CASSLSGGAGKNIQYF. The CDR3 DNA reads TGTGCCAGCAGCTTGTCAGGGGGCGCCGGTAAAAACATTCAGTACTTC.

This clone was counted a single time. This chain uses TRBV7-2 with TRBJ2-1, with D unresolved. V was trimmed by 1 base and J by 8 bases, leaving 15 bases between them. CDR1 and CDR2 from the germline V gene are SGHTA and FQGNSA. This CDR3 has 15 residues. The CDR3 region is CASSLVRVRSHEQFF. CDR3 coding DNA: TGTGCCAGCAGCTTAGTTCGTGTCCGTTCCCATGAGCAGTTCTTC.

The V call is TRBV6-5, the J call TRBJ2-7, with a possible D match to TRBD1 (6 bases). CDR3 size: 13 residues. The germline V and J ends were trimmed by 11 bases and 7 bases, with 21 bases remaining between them. CDR1 is MNHEY and CDR2 is SVGAGI in the germline V gene. In DNA form, the CDR3 reads TGTGCCGCTGCGGACAGCCTACATGAGGAGCAGTACTTC. Translated: CAAADSLHEEQYF.

V and J are TRBV28 and TRBJ1-5; D is perhaps TRBD1 (6 bases). The ends were cut back, 0 bases at V and 4 bases at J, with 10 bases in the middle. The CDR3 has 15 residues. Germline CDR1 and CDR2: MDHEN and SYDVKM. The CDR3 coding sequence is TGTGCCAGCAGTTTATGGGAAACAGGGAATCAGCCCCAGCATTTT. It codes for CASSLWETGNQPQHF.

The chain links TRBV20-1 to TRBJ1-2; unclear D gene. The germline V gene encodes CDR1 DFQATT and CDR2 SNEGSKA (reference sequence). This CDR3 has 8 amino acids. V lost 6 bases to trimming and J lost 7 bases, with 3 bases between them. This CDR3 is CSALGYTF. DNA for the CDR3: TGCAGTGCCCTTGGCTACACCTTC.

The CDR3 region has the DNA TGCGCCAGCAGTGCGAGCGGGAGTTTCGCAGATACGCAGTATTTT. The encoded protein is CASSASGSFADTQYF. This chain links TRBV10-1 with TRBJ2-3, with 8 bases identical to TRBD2. The CDR3 spans 15 residues. CDR1 is WNHNN and CDR2 is SYGVQD in the germline V gene (reference sequence). V shed 4 bases and J 4 bases; nucleotides not matched to a gene: 7.

This clone has just one count. The chain is built from TRBV6-4 and TRBJ1-2; 7 bases agree with TRBD1. J was trimmed by 4 bases and V by 6 bases; bases with no gene match: 14. The germline V gene has CDR1 MRHNA and CDR2 SNTAGT. This CDR3 is built from 16 residues. The DNA for the CDR3 is TGTGCCAGCAGCCCGGACAGGACTCAAGCAGGCTATGGCTACACCTTC. It is translated as CASSPDRTQAGYGYTF.

V and J are TRBV18 and TRBJ2-7; tentatively, D is TRBD2 (6 bases). This CDR3 has 15 residues. Germline V gives CDR1 KGHSH, CDR2 LQKENI. The V end was cut by 3 bases, the J end by 2 bases, with 14 bases between. The DNA for the CDR3 is TGTGCCAGCTCACCCCGTACGGGAGACACCTACGAGCAGTACTTC. Residues: CASSPRTGDTYEQYF.

The CDR3 region has the DNA TGCAGCGCCGCGAGGACAACTCGGAACACTGAAGCTTTCTTT. Translating gives CSAARTTRNTEAFF. The chain links TRBV29-1 to TRBJ1-1; tentative D call: TRBD1 (5 bases). Per the germline V gene, CDR1 is SQVTM and CDR2 is ANQGSEA. The CDR3 is made up of 14 amino acids. V was clipped by 7 bases and J by 1 base, with 16 bases between them.

The chain combines TRBV19 with TRBJ1-2; 11 nucleotides line up with TRBD1. Per germline, CDR1 LNHDA and CDR2 SQIVND (reference sequence). V lost 4 bases to trimming and J lost 8 bases; unmatched junction nucleotides: 3. CDR3 length equals 13 residues. CDR3 sequence reads: CASSTGQGVGYTF. Here the CDR3 DNA reads TGTGCCAGTAGTACGGGACAGGGGGTCGGCTACACCTTC.

This sequence joins TRBV9 and TRBJ1-2; maybe TRBD1 (5 bases). Looked up from germline, CDR1 is SGDLS and CDR2 is YYNGEE. This CDR3 comprises 14 residues. Trimming removed 4 bases at V and 6 bases at J, with 16 bases between. The CDR3 DNA reads as TGTGCCAGCAGCCCCACCGCGGGGGGTCATGGCTACACCTTC. Its protein is CASSPTAGGHGYTF.

The chain links TRBV5-4 to TRBJ2-7; 7 nucleotides agree with TRBD2. V was clipped by 5 bases and J by 6 bases; unmatched bases: 11. The CDR3 is made up of 14 amino acids. Germline CDR1 is SGHNT and CDR2 is YYREEE (reference sequence). Written as DNA, the CDR3 is TGTGCCAGCAGTCCGGGCGGGAGAGATTTCGAGCAGTACTTC. Its translation is CASSPGGRDFEQYF.

CDR3 in DNA: TGTGCCAGTAGTGGGATAAGGGGAGAGACCCAGTACTTC. Protein product: CASSGIRGETQYF. The gene calls are TRBV19 and TRBJ2-5; D is perhaps TRBD1 (5 bases). Trimming took 5 bases from V and 4 from J, leaving 11 bases between them. CDR3 length: 13 amino acids. Germline assignment: CDR1 LNHDA and CDR2 SQIVND (reference sequence).

The V gene is TRBV27, the J gene TRBJ1-2; TRBD1 aligns across 9 bases. Trimming cost V 6 bases and J 8 bases; bases outside gene matches: 4. The CDR3 has 12 amino acids. Germline lookup yields CDR1 MNHEY and CDR2 SMNVEV (reference sequence). CDR3 nucleotides: TGTGCCAGCAGCTTTACAGGGGGCGGCTACACCTTC. It yields the protein CASSFTGGGYTF.

This rearrangement joins TRBV6-2 or TRBV6-3 to TRBJ2-7; tentative D call: TRBD2 (5 bases). Germline V CDR1 and CDR2: MNHEY, SVGEGT. The ends were cut back, 1 base at V and 4 bases at J, with 11 bases in the middle. The CDR3 sequence is 14 residues long. Written as DNA, the CDR3 is TGTGCCAGCAGTTACTTAGACGGGGTGTACGAGCAGTACTTC. Residues: CASSYLDGVYEQYF.

This chain links TRBV7-8 with TRBJ1-1; D perhaps matches TRBD1 (6 bases). The germline V gene encodes CDR1 SGHVS and CDR2 FQNEAQ. CDR3 length: 13 residues. V dropped 5 bases and J dropped 8 bases, with 15 bases sitting between them. The CDR3 bases are TGTGCCAGCAGCCCCAACCCCGGGACAGAAGCTTTCTTT. Residues: CASSPNPGTEAFF.

In this sample, this clone turned up once. The V and J genes are TRBV7-2 and TRBJ2-1, with 9 bases aligning to TRBD1. This CDR3 is built from 13 residues. Germline-derived CDR1 and CDR2 are SGHTA and FQGNSA. The trim removed 4 bases at V and 10 bases at J, leaving 5 bases unmatched. The chain's CDR3 is CASSSGQGSEQFF. CDR3 in DNA: TGTGCCAGCAGCTCGGGACAGGGAAGCGAGCAGTTCTTC.

V and J are TRBV13 and TRBJ1-2; D uncertain. Trimming shortened V by 3 bases and J by 4 bases, and 6 bases separated the two germline ends. The CDR3 has 12 residues. Germline values: CDR1 PRHDT, CDR2 FYEKMQ (reference sequence). The CDR3 coding sequence is TGTGCCAGCAGCTTGCCGGGCTATGGCTACACCTTC. As protein: CASSLPGYGYTF. The whole variable domain, remainder taken from reference TRBV13 and TRBJ1-2, is AAGVIQSPRHLIKEKRETATLKCYPIPRHDTVYWYQQGPGQDPQFLISFYEKMQSDKGSIPDRFSAQQFSDYHSELNMSSLELGDSALYFCASSLPGYGYTFGSGTRLTVV.

The chain is built from TRBV5-5 and TRBJ2-3; 7 positions agree with TRBD2. V lost 3 bases, J lost 2 bases, and 9 bases stayed unmatched. Germline CDR1 SGHKS, CDR2 YYEKEE (reference sequence). CDR3 length: 16 amino acids. The CDR3 is CASSYSGRSYTDTQYF. As DNA, the CDR3 is TGTGCCAGCAGCTATAGCGGGCGATCTTACACAGATACGCAGTATTTT.

The chain links TRBV5-1 to TRBJ1-4; D is perhaps TRBD1 (6 bases). V was pared by 3 bases and J by 7 bases, with 16 bases between. The CDR3 is 15 residues long. Germline V gene sequence: CDR1 SGHRS, CDR2 YFSETQ. The CDR3 DNA sequence: TGCGCCAGCAGCTGGGATGGACAGTCTCGTGAAAAACTGTTTTTT. It is translated as CASSWDGQSREKLFF.